Presented here are 10 T cell receptor beta chains from one specimen sequenced in a study of T cell responses to AZD1222 COVID-19 vaccine. Sequenced by immunoSEQ multiplex PCR; TCRdb stores in-frame clones only, minus some. The repertoire holds around 87,000 clones, with 85% to 90% as singletons. The input for sequencing was peripheral blood, taken on day 0 of AZD1222 vaccination. The receptors shown here come from an adult in good health.

The chain combines TRBV20-1 with TRBJ1-1; D is perhaps TRBD1 (5 bases). The CDR3 spans 13 residues. Germline V CDR1 and CDR2: DFQATT, SNEGSKA (reference sequence). V was shortened by 3 bases and J by 0 bases, with 8 bases between the two germline ends. For the CDR3, the DNA is TGCAGTGCTAGTGCCAGGGTGAACACTGAAGCTTTCTTT. Translation: CSASARVNTEAFF.

This clone was seen once. The rearrangement uses TRBV6-6 and TRBJ1-5; D perhaps matches TRBD1 (6 bases). The CDR3 length is 14 residues. Germline V gives CDR1 MNHNY, CDR2 SVGAGI (reference sequence). Trimming removed 2 bases at V and 6 bases at J, with 11 bases between. The CDR3 protein is CASSYGGEGQPQHF. The CDR3 bases are TGTGCCAGCAGTTACGGGGGCGAGGGTCAGCCCCAGCATTTT.

This chain connects TRBV9 to TRBJ2-2, with 8 bases fitting TRBD2. The ends lost 0 bases at V and 0 bases at J; junction bases unmatched: 4. CDR3 size: 17 residues. Germline CDR1 is SGDLS and CDR2 is YYNGEE. CDR3 coding DNA: TGTGCCAGCAGCGTAGCTGGACTAGCAGCGAACACCGGGGAGCTGTTTTTT. Protein sequence: CASSVAGLAANTGELFF.

This clone has just a few counts. The chain has TRBV6-5 and TRBJ1-1, with D possibly TRBD1 on 6 matching bases. V gave up 7 bases and J gave up 3 bases, with 12 bases separating them. The CDR3 is made up of 13 amino acids. From germline, CDR1 is MNHEY and CDR2 SVGAGI. The CDR3 sequence is CASKQTGHTEAFF. The CDR3 bases are TGTGCCAGCAAACAGACAGGACACACTGAAGCTTTCTTT.

The J gene is TRBJ2-4, the V gene TRBV2; no clear D. CDR3 length equals 11 residues. Deletions cut 2 bases from V and 11 bases from J, with 7 bases between. The germline CDR1 and CDR2 sequences are SNHLY and FYNNEI. The CDR3 nucleotides read TGTGCCAGCAGTGAAAGGGATGTTCAGTACTTC. Translation gives CASSERDVQYF. The full variable domain, its missing parts supplied by reference TRBV2 and TRBJ2-4, is EPEVTQTPSHQVTQMGQEVILRCVPISNHLYFYWYRQILGQKVEFLVSFYNNEISEKSEIFDDQFSVERPDGSNFTLKIRSTKLEDSAMYFCASSERDVQYFGAGTRLSVL.

DNA of the CDR3: TGTGCCAGCGAACCGGGACAGGGCTCCTACGAGCAGTACTTC. Encoded protein: CASEPGQGSYEQYF. The gene calls are TRBV6-5 and TRBJ2-7; 9 bases match TRBD1. The germline V gene encodes CDR1 MNHEY and CDR2 SVGAGI. This CDR3 is 14 amino acids long. With 8 bases clipped from V and 0 bases from J, the junction kept 5 bases outside the gene matches.

J is TRBJ1-6 and V is TRBV5-8, with D hard to call. Germline CDR1 SGHTS, CDR2 YDEGEE. This CDR3 contains 17 residues. Trimming pared 4 bases from V and 1 base from J, leaving 15 bases between. Here the CDR3 reads CASSMERGISYNSPLHF. In DNA form, the CDR3 reads TGTGCCAGCAGCATGGAGCGAGGGATATCCTATAATTCACCCCTCCACTTT.

The genes are TRBV5-1 and TRBJ2-7, with D perhaps matching TRBD2 (6 bases). Per the germline V gene, CDR1 is SGHRS and CDR2 is YFSETQ. The ends were cut back, 0 bases at V and 0 bases at J, with 10 bases in the middle. The CDR3 runs to 15 residues. The CDR3 is CASSLDGRSSYEQYF. Written as DNA, the CDR3 is TGCGCCAGCAGCTTGGATGGGAGGAGCTCCTACGAGCAGTACTTC.

The rearrangement links TRBV6-2 or TRBV6-3 to TRBJ2-7, with TRBD2 as a possible D gene (6 bases). In germline, CDR1 is MNHEY, CDR2 SVGEGT. Trimming took 5 bases from V and 1 from J, leaving 9 bases between them. The CDR3 loop spans 13 amino acids. Here the CDR3 DNA reads TGTGCCAGCAGTGGGGGGATATCCTACGAGCAGTACTTC. As protein: CASSGGISYEQYF.

V usage is TRBV12-3 or TRBV12-4 and J usage is TRBJ1-2, with D unresolved. Trimming removed 1 base from V and 1 base from J, with 4 bases in between. This CDR3 has 13 residues. The CDR3 DNA sequence: TGTGCCAGCAGTTTAGAACATAACTATGGCTACACCTTC. Amino acids: CASSLEHNYGYTF.